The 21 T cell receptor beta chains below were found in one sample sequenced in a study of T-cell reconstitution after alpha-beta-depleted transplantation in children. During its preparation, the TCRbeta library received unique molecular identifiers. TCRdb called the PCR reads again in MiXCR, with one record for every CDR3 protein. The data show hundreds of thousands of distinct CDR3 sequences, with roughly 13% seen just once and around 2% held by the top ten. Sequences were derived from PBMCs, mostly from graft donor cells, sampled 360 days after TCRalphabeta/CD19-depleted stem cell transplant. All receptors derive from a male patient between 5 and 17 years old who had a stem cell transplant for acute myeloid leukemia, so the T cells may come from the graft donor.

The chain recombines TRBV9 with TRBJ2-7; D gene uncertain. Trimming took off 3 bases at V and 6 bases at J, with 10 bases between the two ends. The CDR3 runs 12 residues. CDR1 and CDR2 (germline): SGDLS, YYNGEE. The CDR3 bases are TGTGCCAGCAGCGGTCATGCGTGCGAGCAGTACTTC. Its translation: CASSGHACEQYF.

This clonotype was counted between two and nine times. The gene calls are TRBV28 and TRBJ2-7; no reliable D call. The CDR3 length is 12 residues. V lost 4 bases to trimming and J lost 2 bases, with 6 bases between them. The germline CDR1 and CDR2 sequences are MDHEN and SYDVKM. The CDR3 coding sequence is TGTGCCAGCAGTTATGACCCCTACGAGCAGTACTTC. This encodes CASSYDPYEQYF.

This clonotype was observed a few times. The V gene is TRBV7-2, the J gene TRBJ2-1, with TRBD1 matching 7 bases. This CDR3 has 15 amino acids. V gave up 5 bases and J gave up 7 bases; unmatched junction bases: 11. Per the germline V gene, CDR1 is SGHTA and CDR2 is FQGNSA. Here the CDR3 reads CASSQGRLRGNEQFF. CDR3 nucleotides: TGTGCCAGCAGCCAGGGACGGCTCAGGGGGAATGAGCAGTTCTTC.

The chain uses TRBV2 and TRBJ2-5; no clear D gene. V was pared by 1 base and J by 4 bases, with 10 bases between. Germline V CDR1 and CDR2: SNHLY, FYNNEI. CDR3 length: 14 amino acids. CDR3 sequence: CASSEDGRRETQYF. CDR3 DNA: TGTGCCAGCAGTGAAGACGGCCGGCGAGAGACCCAGTACTTC.

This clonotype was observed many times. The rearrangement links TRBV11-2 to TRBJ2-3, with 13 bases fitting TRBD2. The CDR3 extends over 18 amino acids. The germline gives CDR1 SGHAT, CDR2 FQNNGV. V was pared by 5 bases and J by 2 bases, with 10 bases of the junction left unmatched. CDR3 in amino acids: CASSPPGLAGPFTDTQYF. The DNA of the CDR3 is TGTGCCAGCAGCCCACCGGGACTAGCGGGGCCTTTCACAGATACGCAGTATTTT.

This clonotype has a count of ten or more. The CDR3 DNA sequence: TGCAGCGTTCCCGGGACTAGCGCTCAAGAGACCCAGTACTTC. Amino acids: CSVPGTSAQETQYF. V gene TRBV29-1 combines with J gene TRBJ2-5, with 10 bases that match TRBD2. In germline, CDR1 is SQVTM, CDR2 ANQGSEA. V was pared by 5 bases and J by 2 bases, with 5 bases of the junction left unmatched. The CDR3 totals 14 residues. The whole variable domain, filled in from reference TRBV29-1 and TRBJ2-5, reads SAVISQKPSRDICQRGTSLTIQCQVDSQVTMMFWYRQQPGQSLTLIATANQGSEATYESGFVIDKFPISRPNLTFSTLTVSNMSPEDSSIYLCSVPGTSAQETQYFGPGTRLLVL.

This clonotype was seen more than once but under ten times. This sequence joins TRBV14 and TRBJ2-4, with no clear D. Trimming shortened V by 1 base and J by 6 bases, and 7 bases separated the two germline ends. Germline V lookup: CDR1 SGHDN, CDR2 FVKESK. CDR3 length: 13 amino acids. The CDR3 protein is CASSQGHLNIQYF. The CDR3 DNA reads TGTGCCAGCAGCCAAGGTCACTTAAACATTCAGTACTTC.

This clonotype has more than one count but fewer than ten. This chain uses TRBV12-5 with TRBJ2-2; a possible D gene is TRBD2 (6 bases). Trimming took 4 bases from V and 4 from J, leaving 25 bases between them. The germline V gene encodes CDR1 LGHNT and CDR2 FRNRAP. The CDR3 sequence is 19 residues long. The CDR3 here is CASGSIPMGPLRGTGELFF. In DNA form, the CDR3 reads TGTGCTAGTGGTTCCATTCCGATGGGCCCTCTGCGGGGCACCGGGGAGCTGTTTTTT. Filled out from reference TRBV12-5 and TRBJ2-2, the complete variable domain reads DARVTQTPRHKVTEMGQEVTMRCQPILGHNTVFWYRQTMMQGLELLAYFRNRAPLDDSGMPKDRFSAEMPDATLATLKIQPSEPRDSAVYFCASGSIPMGPLRGTGELFFGEGSRLTVL.

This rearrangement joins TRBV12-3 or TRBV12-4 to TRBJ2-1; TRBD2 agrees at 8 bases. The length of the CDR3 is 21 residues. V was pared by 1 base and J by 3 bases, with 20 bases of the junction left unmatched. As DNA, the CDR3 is TGTGCCAGCAGTTTAGTGGTTGGACTAGCCCCCCCATTAGGCTTCTACAATGAGCAGTTCTTC. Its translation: CASSLVVGLAPPLGFYNEQFF.

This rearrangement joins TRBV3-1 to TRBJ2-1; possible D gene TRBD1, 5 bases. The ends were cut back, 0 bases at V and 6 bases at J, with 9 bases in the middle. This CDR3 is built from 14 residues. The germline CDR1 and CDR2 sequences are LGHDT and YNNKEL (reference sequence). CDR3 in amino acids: CASSQDAGINEQFF. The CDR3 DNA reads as TGTGCCAGCAGCCAAGATGCAGGGATCAATGAGCAGTTCTTC.

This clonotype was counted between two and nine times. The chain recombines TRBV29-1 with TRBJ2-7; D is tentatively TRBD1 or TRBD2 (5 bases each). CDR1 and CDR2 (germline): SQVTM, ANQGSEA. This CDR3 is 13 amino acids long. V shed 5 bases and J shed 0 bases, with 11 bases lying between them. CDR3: CSVTGRSSYEQYF. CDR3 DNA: TGCAGCGTTACGGGACGGAGCTCCTACGAGCAGTACTTC.

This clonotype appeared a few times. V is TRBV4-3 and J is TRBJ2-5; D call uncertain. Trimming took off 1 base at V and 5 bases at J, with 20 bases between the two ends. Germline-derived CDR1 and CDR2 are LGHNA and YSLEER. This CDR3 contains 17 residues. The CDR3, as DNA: TGCGCCAGCAGCCAAGTCCGTTCTGCCCGGATCGGGGAGACCCAGTACTTC. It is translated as CASSQVRSARIGETQYF.

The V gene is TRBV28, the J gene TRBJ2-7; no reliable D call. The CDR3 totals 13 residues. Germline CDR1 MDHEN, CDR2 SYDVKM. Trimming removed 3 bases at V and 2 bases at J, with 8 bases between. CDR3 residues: CASSFPATYEQYF. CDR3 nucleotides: TGTGCCAGCAGTTTTCCAGCGACCTACGAGCAGTACTTC.

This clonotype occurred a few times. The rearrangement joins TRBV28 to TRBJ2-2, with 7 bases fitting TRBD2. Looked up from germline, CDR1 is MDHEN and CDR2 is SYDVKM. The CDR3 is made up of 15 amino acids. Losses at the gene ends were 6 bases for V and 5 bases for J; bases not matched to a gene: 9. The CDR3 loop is CASRQGLGGTGELFF. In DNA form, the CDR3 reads TGTGCCAGCAGACAAGGACTAGGAGGGACCGGGGAGCTGTTTTTT. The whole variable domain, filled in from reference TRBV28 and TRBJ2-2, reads DVKVTQSSRYLVKRTGEKVFLECVQDMDHENMFWYRQDPGLGLRLIYFSYDVKMKEKGDIPEGYSVSREKKERFSLILESASTNQTSMYLCASRQGLGGTGELFFGEGSRLTVL.

The CDR3 is CSVEWGTNTEAFF. CDR3 coding DNA: TGCAGCGTTGAATGGGGAACGAACACTGAAGCTTTCTTT. The chain combines TRBV29-1 with TRBJ1-1; D not resolved. Germline V CDR1 and CDR2: SQVTM, ANQGSEA. V shed 2 bases and J shed 1 base, with 8 bases lying between them. This CDR3 is 13 amino acids long.

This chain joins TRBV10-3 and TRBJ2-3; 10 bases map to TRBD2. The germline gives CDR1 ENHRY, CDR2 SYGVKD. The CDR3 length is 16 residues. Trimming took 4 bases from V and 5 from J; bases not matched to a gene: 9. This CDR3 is CAISVEAGGNGDTQYF. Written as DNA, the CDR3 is TGTGCCATCAGTGTCGAAGCGGGAGGGAACGGAGATACGCAGTATTTT.

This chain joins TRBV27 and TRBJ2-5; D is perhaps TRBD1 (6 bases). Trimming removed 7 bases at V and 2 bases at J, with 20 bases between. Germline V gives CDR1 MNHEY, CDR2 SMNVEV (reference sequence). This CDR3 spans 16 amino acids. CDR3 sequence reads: CASISRWGTSQETQYF. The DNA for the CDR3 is TGTGCCAGCATCTCACGGTGGGGGACAAGTCAAGAGACCCAGTACTTC.

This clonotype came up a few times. The DNA of the CDR3 is TGTGCCAGCAGTTCGCGGGTAGGGATAGTCCATATCAGGGCCGGGGAGCTGTTTTTT. Translated, it gives CASSSRVGIVHIRAGELFF. V is TRBV28 and J is TRBJ2-2; D possibly matches TRBD1 or TRBD2 (5 bases each). The CDR3 runs 19 residues. Trimming shortened V by 4 bases and J by 6 bases, and 27 bases separated the two germline ends. Germline CDR1 MDHEN, CDR2 SYDVKM. The complete variable domain, with remaining parts taken from reference TRBV28 and TRBJ2-2, reads DVKVTQSSRYLVKRTGEKVFLECVQDMDHENMFWYRQDPGLGLRLIYFSYDVKMKEKGDIPEGYSVSREKKERFSLILESASTNQTSMYLCASSSRVGIVHIRAGELFFGEGSRLTVL.

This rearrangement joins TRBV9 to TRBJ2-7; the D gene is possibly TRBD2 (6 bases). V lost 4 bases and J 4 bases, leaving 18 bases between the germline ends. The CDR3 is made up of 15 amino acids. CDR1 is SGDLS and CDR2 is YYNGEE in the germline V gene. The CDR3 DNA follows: TGTGCCAGCAGCCCCGGGGGTCAAATCCCTTACGAGCAGTACTTC. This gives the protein CASSPGGQIPYEQYF.

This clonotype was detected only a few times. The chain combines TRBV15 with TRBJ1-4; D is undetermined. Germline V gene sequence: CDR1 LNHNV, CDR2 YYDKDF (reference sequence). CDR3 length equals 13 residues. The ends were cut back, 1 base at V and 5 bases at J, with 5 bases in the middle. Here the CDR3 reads CATSRVGNEKLFF. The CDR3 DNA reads TGTGCCACCAGCAGAGTAGGGAATGAAAAACTGTTTTTT.

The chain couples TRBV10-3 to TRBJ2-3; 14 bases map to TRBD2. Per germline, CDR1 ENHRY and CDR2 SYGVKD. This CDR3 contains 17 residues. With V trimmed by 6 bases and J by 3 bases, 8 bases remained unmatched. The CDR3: CAISSGLAGGMTDTQYF. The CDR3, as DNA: TGTGCCATCAGCTCTGGACTAGCGGGAGGAATGACAGATACGCAGTATTTT.